The next 11 T cell receptor beta chains were all read from a single sample in a study of T cell changes during pregnancy in multiple sclerosis. Sequencing used immunoSEQ multiplex PCR; TCRdb keeps in-frame clones, though not all of them. In the table there are around 57,000 clones, nearly 90% of which are singletons. The sequenced sample was peripheral blood, obtained in the first trimester of pregnancy. The receptors were gathered from a female donor with multiple sclerosis, enrolled in a pregnancy study.

The gene calls are TRBV13 and TRBJ2-1, with D uncertain. V lost 5 bases to trimming and J lost 5 bases, with 7 bases between them. In germline, CDR1 is PRHDT, CDR2 FYEKMQ (reference sequence). The CDR3 length is 12 residues. This CDR3 reads CASSHRDNEQFF. CDR3 DNA: TGTGCCAGCAGCCACCGGGACAATGAGCAGTTCTTC.

The J gene is TRBJ2-3, the V gene TRBV4-2; 8 bases map to TRBD1. With V trimmed by 1 base and J by 3 bases, 9 bases remained unmatched. There are 17 residues in the CDR3. The germline V gene has CDR1 LGHNA and CDR2 YNFKEQ. CDR3: CASSQAVGQGTTDTQYF. CDR3 DNA sequence: TGTGCCAGCAGCCAAGCGGTAGGACAGGGTACTACAGATACGCAGTATTTT.

The chain links TRBV4-2 to TRBJ2-3; D gene uncertain. CDR1 and CDR2 from the germline V gene are LGHNA and YNFKEQ. This CDR3 is 12 amino acids long. The V end lost 0 bases, the J end lost 11 bases, and 9 bases lay between the germline ends. The CDR3 is CASSQEGSGQYF. For the CDR3, the DNA is TGTGCCAGCAGCCAAGAAGGCTCGGGGCAGTATTTT.

V gene TRBV19 combines with J gene TRBJ2-7, with a tentative D call TRBD2 (5 bases). CDR1 and CDR2 from the germline V gene are LNHDA and SQIVND (reference sequence). V lost 5 bases and J lost 3, with 11 bases in between. The CDR3 consists of 13 residues. Written as DNA, the CDR3 is TGTGCCAGTAGTCCGTCACGGGGCTACGAGCAGTACTTC. This sequence encodes CASSPSRGYEQYF.

This clone was seen a few times. The chain is built from TRBV27 and TRBJ1-5; D gene unclear. V dropped 3 bases and J dropped 5 bases, with 8 bases sitting between them. This CDR3 is built from 13 residues. Germline CDR1 is MNHEY and CDR2 is SMNVEV (reference sequence). The CDR3 loop is CASSFTDDQPQHF. The CDR3 DNA sequence: TGTGCCAGCAGTTTCACAGACGATCAGCCCCAGCATTTT.

The rearrangement joins TRBV7-2 to TRBJ2-7; D remains ambiguous. Germline CDR1 is SGHTA and CDR2 is FQGNSA. The CDR3 length is 12 residues. Trimming shortened V by 4 bases and J by 2 bases, and 6 bases separated the two germline ends. Written as DNA, the CDR3 is TGTGCCAGCAGCTACCAGGCCTACGAGCAGTACTTC. This translates into CASSYQAYEQYF.

This clone was counted a single time. The J gene is TRBJ2-7, the V gene TRBV7-2, with 9 bases matching TRBD2. The CDR3 totals 14 residues. The germline gives CDR1 SGHTA, CDR2 FQGNSA. V trimming: 6 bases; J trimming: 6 bases; junction bases outside the gene matches: 9. The CDR3 DNA sequence: TGTGCCAGCAGGAACGGACTAGCGTATTCCGAGCAGTACTTC. Encoded protein: CASRNGLAYSEQYF.

The V and J genes are TRBV6-1 and TRBJ1-5; D not resolved. Germline CDR1 is MNHNS and CDR2 is SASEGT. CDR3 length equals 12 residues. Trimming stripped 7 bases from V and 1 base from J, with 5 bases between. The CDR3 DNA reads TGTGCCAGCACCAAAAGCAATCAGCCCCAGCATTTT. This gives the protein CASTKSNQPQHF.

This clone was observed a few times. The chain links TRBV6-4 to TRBJ1-1, with no clear D. Trimming removed 6 bases from V and 1 base from J, with 12 bases in between. The CDR3 extends over 14 amino acids. The germline V gene encodes CDR1 MRHNA and CDR2 SNTAGT. The CDR3, as DNA: TGTGCCAGCAGACCCGAGGATCCGAACACTGAAGCTTTCTTT. As protein: CASRPEDPNTEAFF.

The chain joins TRBV7-2 to TRBJ2-5; 13 nucleotides align to TRBD2. With 4 bases clipped from V and 4 bases from J, the junction kept 3 bases outside the gene matches. CDR1 and CDR2 (germline): SGHTA, FQGNSA. This CDR3 contains 15 residues. The CDR3 loop is CASSSRTSGGETQYF. The CDR3 coding sequence is TGTGCCAGCAGCTCTCGGACTAGCGGGGGAGAGACCCAGTACTTC.

DNA for the CDR3: TGTGCCAGCAGTACCGGGACAGGGGGCAGTGGAACTGAAGCTTTCTTT. Protein product: CASSTGTGGSGTEAFF. The chain uses TRBV11-2 and TRBJ1-1, with 12 nucleotides matching TRBD1. The J segment lost 5 bases and the V segment lost 6 bases, leaving 10 bases of the junction unmatched. The germline V gene has CDR1 SGHAT and CDR2 FQNNGV. The CDR3 is made up of 16 amino acids.